Presented here are 9 T cell receptor beta chains from one specimen sequenced in a study of T cells in Graves' hyperthyroidism and ophthalmopathy. Authors of the study amplified TCR beta CDR3 regions from RNA transcripts. A set of HTBI primers served as the primers for a first-round RT-PCR of the TCR CDR3. TCRdb passed the multiplex PCR reads through MiXCR, listing each CDR3 protein once. This sample has a few hundred thousand distinct CDR3 sequences, with around 16% found just once. Sequencing was carried out using blood. These receptors all come from a woman between 35 and 50 years old with Graves' ophthalmopathy.

The chain has TRBV6-5 and TRBJ1-5; TRBD1 matches at 8 bases. This CDR3 region has 15 residues. Germline CDR1 reads MNHEY; CDR2 reads SVGAGI. Trimming cost V 5 bases and J 4 bases; bases outside gene matches: 7. The CDR3 DNA follows: TGTGCCAGCAGTGAAGCCAGGGGGCGGAATCAGCCCCAGCATTTT. It is translated as CASSEARGRNQPQHF.

This clonotype showed up just a few times. The chain joins TRBV9 to TRBJ1-2, with D unclear. The CDR3 has 15 residues. Trimming shortened V by 0 bases and J by 4 bases, and 13 bases separated the two germline ends. Germline CDR1 SGDLS, CDR2 YYNGEE. The CDR3, as DNA: TGTGCCAGCAGCGTAGATGGACCGCCTATCTATGGCTACACCTTC. Translating gives CASSVDGPPIYGYTF.

The V and J genes are TRBV9 and TRBJ1-3; D unclear. The CDR3 contains 15 residues. V was shortened by 0 bases and J by 0 bases, with 7 bases between the two germline ends. Germline CDR1 reads SGDLS; CDR2 reads YYNGEE. Here the CDR3 DNA reads TGTGCCAGCAGCGTAGGGAGGAGCTCTGGAAACACCATATATTTT. This encodes CASSVGRSSGNTIYF.

The chain uses TRBV20-1 and TRBJ1-1; TRBD1 matches at 7 bases. This CDR3 spans 12 amino acids. V shed 6 bases and J 4 bases; nucleotides not matched to a gene: 5. The germline V gene has CDR1 DFQATT and CDR2 SNEGSKA (reference sequence). CDR3 DNA sequence: TGCAGTGCCCGTGACAGGGCCACTGAAGCTTTCTTT. It specifies CSARDRATEAFF.

This clonotype was counted only a few times. The CDR3 protein is CASRLGPSGNTIYF. CDR3 nucleotide sequence: TGTGCCAGCAGACTAGGGCCCTCTGGAAACACCATATATTTT. J is TRBJ1-3 and V is TRBV7-9, with unresolved D. The V gene lost 6 bases and the J gene lost 0 bases, with 9 bases spanning the gap. This CDR3 comprises 14 residues. The germline V gene encodes CDR1 SEHNR and CDR2 FQNEAQ (reference sequence).

This clonotype was seen ten or more times. The chain employs TRBV3-1 and TRBJ1-4; 7 nucleotides align to TRBD1. The trim removed 2 bases at V and 2 bases at J, leaving 5 bases unmatched. The CDR3 is made up of 16 amino acids. Per germline, CDR1 LGHDT and CDR2 YNNKEL (reference sequence). The CDR3 loop reads CASSQRPGQTNEKLFF. The CDR3 nucleotides are TGTGCCAGCAGCCAACGACCGGGACAGACTAATGAAAAACTGTTTTTT.

Many counts were recorded for this clonotype. The chain links TRBV3-1 to TRBJ2-3; possible D gene TRBD1, 6 bases. The V gene lost 1 base and the J gene lost 0 bases, with 8 bases spanning the gap. This CDR3 has 15 residues. Germline V gives CDR1 LGHDT, CDR2 YNNKEL (reference sequence). The CDR3 sequence: CASSQGGPSTDTQYF. The CDR3 DNA is TGTGCCAGCAGCCAAGGGGGGCCTAGCACAGATACGCAGTATTTT.

This clonotype was seen a handful of times. The chain is built from TRBV4-1 and TRBJ1-4, with TRBD1 matching 8 bases. The germline V gene has CDR1 MGHRA and CDR2 YSYEKL. The CDR3 totals 17 residues. Trimming at V came to 1 base and at J to 3 bases, leaving 7 bases not matched to a gene. CDR3 sequence reads: CASSQVSGGFPNEKLFF. The CDR3 region has the DNA TGCGCCAGCAGCCAAGTCTCAGGGGGCTTTCCTAATGAAAAACTGTTTTTT.

This sequence joins TRBV12-3 or TRBV12-4 and TRBJ2-7; 9 bases are a match to TRBD2. This CDR3 comprises 15 residues. Trimming cost V 7 bases and J 3 bases; bases outside gene matches: 10. The CDR3 region has the DNA TGTGCCAGCACCCTTGGGGGTAGCGGGAGCTACGAGCAGTACTTC. Translation: CASTLGGSGSYEQYF.